This TCR beta chain is from a study of blood T cell repertoires in COVID-19. Study-wide context: Researchers got acute and convalescent COVID-19 samples from the United States, Italy and Spain. From T cells, B-cell-depleted T cells, or PBMCs came the material, which was cDNA or gDNA.

As processed by the authors: Reference gene primer amplification yielded estimated nucleated cell counts. Produced via immunoSEQ multiplex PCR; TCRdb's table is partial and in-frame only. That table gives V, J and clone size, and the DNA gave D and trimming. The sample lists under 100,000 clones, 89% occurring once. Per the germline V gene, CDR1 is MNHNS and CDR2 is SASEGT. Trimming cost V 3 bases and J 4 bases, with 14 bases left between them. This CDR3 has 15 residues. V usage is TRBV6-1 and J usage is TRBJ2-3; perhaps TRBD2 as D (5 bases). Sequenced material: peripheral blood. The origin of this receptor is a woman in her 70s with acute or convalescent COVID-19. The CDR3 bases are TGTGCCAGCAGTGACGATCGACGGGGAGCAGATACGCAGTATTTT. It codes for CASSDDRRGADTQYF.